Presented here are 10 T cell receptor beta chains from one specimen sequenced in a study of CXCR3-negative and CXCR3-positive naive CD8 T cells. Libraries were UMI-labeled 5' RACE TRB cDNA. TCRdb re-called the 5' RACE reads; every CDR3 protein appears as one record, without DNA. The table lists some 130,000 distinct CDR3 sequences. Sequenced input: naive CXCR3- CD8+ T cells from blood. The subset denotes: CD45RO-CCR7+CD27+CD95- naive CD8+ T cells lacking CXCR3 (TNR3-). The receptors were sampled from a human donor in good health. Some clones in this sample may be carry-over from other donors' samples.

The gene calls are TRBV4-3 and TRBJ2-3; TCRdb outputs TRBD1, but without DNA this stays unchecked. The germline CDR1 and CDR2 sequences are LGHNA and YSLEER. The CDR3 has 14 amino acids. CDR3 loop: CASSPGQGLDTQYF.

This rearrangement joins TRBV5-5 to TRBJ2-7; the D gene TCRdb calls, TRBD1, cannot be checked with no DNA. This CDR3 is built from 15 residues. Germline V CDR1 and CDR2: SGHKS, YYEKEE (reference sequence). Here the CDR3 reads CASSLAGTGISEQYF. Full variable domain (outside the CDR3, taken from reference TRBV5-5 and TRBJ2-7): DAGVTQSPTHLIKTRGQQVTLRCSPISGHKSVSWYQQVLGQGPQFIFQYYEKEERGRGNFPDRFSARQFPNYSSELNVNALLLGDSALYLCASSLAGTGISEQYFGPGTRLTVT.

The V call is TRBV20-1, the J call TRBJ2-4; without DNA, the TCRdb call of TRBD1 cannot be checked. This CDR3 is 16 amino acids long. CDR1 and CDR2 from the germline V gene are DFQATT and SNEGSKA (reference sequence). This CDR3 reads CSARGWGAVAKNIQYF.

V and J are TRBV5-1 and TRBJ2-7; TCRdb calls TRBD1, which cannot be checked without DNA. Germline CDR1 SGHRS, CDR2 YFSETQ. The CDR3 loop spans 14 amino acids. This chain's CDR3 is CASSPRQGDAEQYF.

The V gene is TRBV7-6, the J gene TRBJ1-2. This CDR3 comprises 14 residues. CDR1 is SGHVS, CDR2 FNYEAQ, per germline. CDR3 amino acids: CASSAAGAVYGYTF. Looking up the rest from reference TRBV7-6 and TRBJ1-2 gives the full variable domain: GAGVSQSPRYKVTKRGQDVALRCDPISGHVSLYWYRQALGQGPEFLTYFNYEAQQDKSGLPNDRFSAERPEGSISTLTIQRTEQRDSAMYRCASSAAGAVYGYTFGSGTRLTVV.

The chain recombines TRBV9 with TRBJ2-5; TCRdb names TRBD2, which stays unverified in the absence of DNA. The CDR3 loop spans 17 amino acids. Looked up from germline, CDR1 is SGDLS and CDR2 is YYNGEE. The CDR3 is CASSVDLAGGRFETQYF.

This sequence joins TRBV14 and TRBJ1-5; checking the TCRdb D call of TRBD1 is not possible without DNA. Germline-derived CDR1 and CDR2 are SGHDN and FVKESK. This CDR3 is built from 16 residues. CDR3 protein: CASRPKRRAGGQPQHF.

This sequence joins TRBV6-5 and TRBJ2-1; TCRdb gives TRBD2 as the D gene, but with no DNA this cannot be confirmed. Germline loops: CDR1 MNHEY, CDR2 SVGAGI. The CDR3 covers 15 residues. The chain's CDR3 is CASSWKRGGRNEQFF.

Here the CDR3 reads CASSFAGRTYNEQFF. The chain combines TRBV12-3 or TRBV12-4 with TRBJ2-1. The length of the CDR3 is 15 residues.

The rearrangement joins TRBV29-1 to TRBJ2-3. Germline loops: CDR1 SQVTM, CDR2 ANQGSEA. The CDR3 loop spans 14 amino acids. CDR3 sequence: CSVAGGGPTDTQYF.